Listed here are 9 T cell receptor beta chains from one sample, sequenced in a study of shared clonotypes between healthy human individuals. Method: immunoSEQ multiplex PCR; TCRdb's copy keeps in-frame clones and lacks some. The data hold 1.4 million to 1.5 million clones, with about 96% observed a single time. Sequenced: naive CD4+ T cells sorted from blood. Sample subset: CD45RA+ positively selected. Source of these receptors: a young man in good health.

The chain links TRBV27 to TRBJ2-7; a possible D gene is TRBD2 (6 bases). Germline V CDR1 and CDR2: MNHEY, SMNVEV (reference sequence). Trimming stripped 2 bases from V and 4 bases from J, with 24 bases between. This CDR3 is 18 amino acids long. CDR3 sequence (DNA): TGTGCCAGCAGTTTACTTAACACACGCCCGGGGGTTGGGTACGAGCAGTACTTC. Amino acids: CASSLLNTRPGVGYEQYF.

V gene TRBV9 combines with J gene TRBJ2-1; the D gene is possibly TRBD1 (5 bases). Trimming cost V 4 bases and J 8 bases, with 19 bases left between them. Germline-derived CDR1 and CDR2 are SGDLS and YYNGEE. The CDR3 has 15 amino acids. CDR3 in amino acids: CASSPDGQGMDEQFF. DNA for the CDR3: TGTGCCAGCAGCCCCGACGGGCAGGGTATGGATGAGCAGTTCTTC.

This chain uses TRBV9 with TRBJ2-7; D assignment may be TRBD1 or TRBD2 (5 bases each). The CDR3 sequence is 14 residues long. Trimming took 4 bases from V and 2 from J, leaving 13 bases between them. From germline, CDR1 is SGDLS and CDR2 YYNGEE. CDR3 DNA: TGTGCCAGCAGCATCCGGGACGGACCCTACGAGCAGTACTTC. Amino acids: CASSIRDGPYEQYF.

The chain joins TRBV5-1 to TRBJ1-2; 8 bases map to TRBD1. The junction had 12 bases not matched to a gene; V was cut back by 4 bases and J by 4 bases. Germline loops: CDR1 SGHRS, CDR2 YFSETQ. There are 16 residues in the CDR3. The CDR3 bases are TGCGCCAGCAGCCCCGCTACTCAGGGGGCTGTCTATGGCTACACCTTC. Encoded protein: CASSPATQGAVYGYTF.

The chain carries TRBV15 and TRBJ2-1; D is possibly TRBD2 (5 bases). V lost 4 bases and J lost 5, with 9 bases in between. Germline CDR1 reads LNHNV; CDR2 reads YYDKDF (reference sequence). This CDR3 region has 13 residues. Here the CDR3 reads CATSTDGNNEQFF. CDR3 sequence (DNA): TGTGCCACCAGCACGGACGGGAACAATGAGCAGTTCTTC.

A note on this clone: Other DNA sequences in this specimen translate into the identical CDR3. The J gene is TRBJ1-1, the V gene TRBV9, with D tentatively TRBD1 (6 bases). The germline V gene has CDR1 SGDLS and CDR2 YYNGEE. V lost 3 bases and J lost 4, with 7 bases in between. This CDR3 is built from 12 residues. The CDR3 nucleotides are TGTGCCAGCAGCGAGGGGGGCACTGAAGCTTTCTTT. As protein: CASSEGGTEAFF.

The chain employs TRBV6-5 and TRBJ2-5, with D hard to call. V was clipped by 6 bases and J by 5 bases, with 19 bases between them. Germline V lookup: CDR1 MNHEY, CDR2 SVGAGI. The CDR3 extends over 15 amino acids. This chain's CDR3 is CASRTTHAFEETQYF. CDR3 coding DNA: TGTGCCAGCAGAACGACCCACGCTTTTGAGGAGACCCAGTACTTC.

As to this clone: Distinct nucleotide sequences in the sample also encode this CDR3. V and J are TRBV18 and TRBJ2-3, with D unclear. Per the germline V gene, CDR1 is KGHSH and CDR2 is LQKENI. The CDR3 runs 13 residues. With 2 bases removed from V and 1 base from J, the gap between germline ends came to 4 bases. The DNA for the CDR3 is TGTGCCAGCTCACCAGGGGGCACAGATACGCAGTATTTT. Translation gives CASSPGGTDTQYF. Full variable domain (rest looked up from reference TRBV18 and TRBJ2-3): NAGVMQNPRHLVRRRGQEARLRCSPMKGHSHVYWYRQLPEEGLKFMVYLQKENIIDESGMPKERFSAEFPKEGPSILRIQQVVRGDSAAYFCASSPGGTDTQYFGPGTRLTVL.

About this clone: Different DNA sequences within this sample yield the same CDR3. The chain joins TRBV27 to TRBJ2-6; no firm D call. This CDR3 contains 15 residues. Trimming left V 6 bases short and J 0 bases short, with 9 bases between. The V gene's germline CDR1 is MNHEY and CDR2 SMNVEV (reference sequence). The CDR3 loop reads CASRILGSGANVLTF. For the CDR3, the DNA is TGTGCCAGCAGAATTCTCGGCTCTGGGGCCAACGTCCTGACTTTC.